This T cell receptor (beta chain) was observed in a study of T cells in Graves' hyperthyroidism and ophthalmopathy. This clonotype has ten or more counts. TCR beta CDR3 regions were amplified from RNA transcripts. In the first-round RT-PCR of the TCR CDR3, the HTBI primer set was used. TCRdb independently ran MiXCR on the multiplex PCR reads; one entry per CDR3 protein. This sample has some 380,000 distinct CDR3 sequences; roughly 13% occur once, and the top ten carry 20% to 25%. Sequences were obtained from blood. The origin of this receptor is a man between 25 and 39 years old with Graves' hyperthyroidism that later progressed to Graves' ophthalmopathy.

CDR3 in DNA: TGTGCCAGCAGCCACCCCGGGTACTATGAGCAGTTCTTC. It yields the protein CASSHPGYYEQFF. The chain combines TRBV3-1 with TRBJ2-1, with unresolved D. Germline CDR1 LGHDT, CDR2 YNNKEL (reference sequence). This CDR3 contains 13 residues. V lost 3 bases to trimming and J lost 8 bases, with 11 bases between them.